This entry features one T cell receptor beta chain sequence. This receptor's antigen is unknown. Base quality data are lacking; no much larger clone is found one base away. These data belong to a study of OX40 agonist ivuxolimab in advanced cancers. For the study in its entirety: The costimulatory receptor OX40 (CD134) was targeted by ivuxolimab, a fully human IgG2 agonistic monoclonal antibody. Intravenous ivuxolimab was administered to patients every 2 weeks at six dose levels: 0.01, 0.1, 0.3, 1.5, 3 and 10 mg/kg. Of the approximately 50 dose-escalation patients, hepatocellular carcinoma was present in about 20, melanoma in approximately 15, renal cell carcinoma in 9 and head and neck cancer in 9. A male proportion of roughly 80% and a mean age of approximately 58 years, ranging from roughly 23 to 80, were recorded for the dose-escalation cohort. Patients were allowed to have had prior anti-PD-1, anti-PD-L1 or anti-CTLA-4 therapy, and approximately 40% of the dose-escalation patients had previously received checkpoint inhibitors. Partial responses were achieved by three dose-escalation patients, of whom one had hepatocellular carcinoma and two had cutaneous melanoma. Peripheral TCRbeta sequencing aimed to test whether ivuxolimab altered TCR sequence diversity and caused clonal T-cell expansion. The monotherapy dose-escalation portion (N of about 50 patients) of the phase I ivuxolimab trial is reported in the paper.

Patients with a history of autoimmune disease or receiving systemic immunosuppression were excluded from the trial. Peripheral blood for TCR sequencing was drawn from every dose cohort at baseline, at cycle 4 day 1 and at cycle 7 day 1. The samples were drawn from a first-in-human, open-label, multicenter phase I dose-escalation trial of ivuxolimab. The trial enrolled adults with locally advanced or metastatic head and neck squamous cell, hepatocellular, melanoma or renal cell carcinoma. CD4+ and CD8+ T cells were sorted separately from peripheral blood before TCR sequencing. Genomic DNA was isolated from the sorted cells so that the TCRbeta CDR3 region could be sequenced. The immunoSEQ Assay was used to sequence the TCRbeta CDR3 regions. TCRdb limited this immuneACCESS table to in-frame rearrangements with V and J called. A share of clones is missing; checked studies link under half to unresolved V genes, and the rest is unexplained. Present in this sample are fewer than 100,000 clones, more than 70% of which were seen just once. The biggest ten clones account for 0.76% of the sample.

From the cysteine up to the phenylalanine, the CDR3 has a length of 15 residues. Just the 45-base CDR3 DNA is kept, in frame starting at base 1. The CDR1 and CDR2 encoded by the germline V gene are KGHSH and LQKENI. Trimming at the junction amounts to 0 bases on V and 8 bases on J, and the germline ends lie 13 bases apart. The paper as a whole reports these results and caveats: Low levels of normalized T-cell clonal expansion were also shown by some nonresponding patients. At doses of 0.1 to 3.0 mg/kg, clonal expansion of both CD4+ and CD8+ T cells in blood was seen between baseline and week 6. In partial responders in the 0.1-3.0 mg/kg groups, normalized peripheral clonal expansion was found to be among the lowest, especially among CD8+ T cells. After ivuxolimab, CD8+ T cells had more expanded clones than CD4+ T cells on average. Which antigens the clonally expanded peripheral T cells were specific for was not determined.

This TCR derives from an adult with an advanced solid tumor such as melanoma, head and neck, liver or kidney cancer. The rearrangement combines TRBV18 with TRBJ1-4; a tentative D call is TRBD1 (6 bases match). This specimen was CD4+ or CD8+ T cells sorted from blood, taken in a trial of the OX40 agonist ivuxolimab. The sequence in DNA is TGTGCCAGCTCACCACCCGACAGGCGAAGCGAAAAACTGTTTTTT. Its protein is CASSPPDRRSEKLFF.